A single sample gave rise to the 30 T cell receptor beta chains below, sequenced in a study of blood T cell repertoires in COVID-19. The data were produced by immunoSEQ multiplex PCR, yet TCRdb's version contains in-frame clones alone and is incomplete. There are 500,000 to 600,000 clones in the sample; 70% to 90% occur only once, and around 8% lies in the top ten. Sequencing was performed on peripheral blood. All receptors come from a woman between 50 and 59 years old with COVID-19, enrolled during active disease.

This clone was detected only a few times. The chain carries TRBV7-9 and TRBJ1-2; D not certain. The V end was cut by 2 bases, the J end by 4 bases, with 11 bases between. Germline-derived CDR1 and CDR2 are SEHNR and FQNEAQ (reference sequence). This CDR3 spans 14 amino acids. CDR3 loop: CASSLFADSYGYTF. The CDR3 bases are TGTGCCAGCAGCTTATTCGCAGACTCCTATGGCTACACCTTC. Full variable domain (rest looked up from reference TRBV7-9 and TRBJ1-2): DTGVSQNPRHKITKRGQNVTFRCDPISEHNRLYWYRQTLGQGPEFLTYFQNEAQLEKSRLLSDRFSAERPKGSFSTLEIQRTEQGDSAMYLCASSLFADSYGYTFGSGTRLTVV.

In the case of this clone: The junction does not match germline at one end; this may be a read error. The V and J genes are TRBV5-1 and TRBJ1-4; maybe TRBD1 (5 bases). CDR3 length: 14 amino acids. Germline CDR1 is SGHRS and CDR2 is YFSETQ. CDR3 coding DNA: TGCGCCAGCAGCCCCGGGGGTGCTAACGAAAAACTGTTTTTT. It encodes CASSPGGANEKLFF.

The J gene is TRBJ1-6, the V gene TRBV2; D perhaps matches TRBD1 (5 bases). The V gene lost 4 bases and the J gene lost 8 bases, with 12 bases spanning the gap. The CDR3 has 14 residues. In germline, CDR1 is SNHLY, CDR2 FYNNEI. CDR3 amino acids: CASSAGTPYSPLHF. The CDR3 coding sequence is TGTGCCAGCAGTGCCGGGACTCCTTATTCACCCCTCCACTTT.

The chain employs TRBV5-1 and TRBJ2-3; D is possibly TRBD2 (6 bases). This CDR3 has 15 residues. Trimming took 0 bases from V and 0 from J, leaving 8 bases between them. Germline loops: CDR1 SGHRS, CDR2 YFSETQ. This CDR3 is CASSLAGASTDTQYF. The DNA for the CDR3 is TGCGCCAGCAGCTTGGCGGGAGCGAGCACAGATACGCAGTATTTT.

Concerning this clone itself: The identical CDR3 is also encoded by other nucleotide sequences in the sample. The chain links TRBV19 to TRBJ1-2; 8 bases are shared with TRBD1. The length of the CDR3 is 14 residues. With V trimmed by 3 bases and J by 3 bases, 3 bases remained unmatched. CDR1 and CDR2 from the germline V gene are LNHDA and SQIVND (reference sequence). The CDR3 DNA sequence: TGTGCCAGTAGTATCGGACAGGGTGACTATGGCTACACCTTC. As protein: CASSIGQGDYGYTF.

The V gene is TRBV5-4, the J gene TRBJ2-7; 10 bases align to TRBD2. This CDR3 spans 13 amino acids. Unmatched junction bases numbered 2, after V lost 5 bases and J lost 3 bases. Germline V gene data show CDR1 as SGHNT and CDR2 as YYREEE (reference sequence). CDR3 coding DNA: TGTGCCAGCAGGGTAGCGGGGGGCTACGAGCAGTACTTC. Translating it yields CASRVAGGYEQYF.

The chain carries TRBV28 and TRBJ1-2, with D maybe TRBD1 (5 bases). Germline V CDR1 and CDR2: MDHEN, SYDVKM. Trimming took 1 base from V and 7 from J, leaving 10 bases between them. This CDR3 region has 13 residues. This CDR3 is CASSLFREGGYTF. CDR3 nucleotide sequence: TGTGCCAGCAGTTTATTCAGGGAAGGTGGCTACACCTTC.

J is TRBJ1-1 and V is TRBV28; D gene unclear. Per the germline V gene, CDR1 is MDHEN and CDR2 is SYDVKM. Trimming stripped 8 bases from V and 11 bases from J, with 24 bases between. This CDR3 is 14 amino acids long. CDR3 loop: CASARGVRSGAAFF. The CDR3 DNA reads as TGTGCCAGCGCAAGAGGAGTCAGATCCGGAGCGGCTTTCTTT.

The chain combines TRBV30 with TRBJ1-2; TRBD1 agrees at 9 bases. With 3 bases clipped from V and 4 bases from J, the junction kept 3 bases outside the gene matches. CDR3 length: 13 residues. The germline gives CDR1 GTSNPN, CDR2 SVGIG (reference sequence). CDR3 loop: CAWRQGAGYGYTF. CDR3 in DNA: TGTGCCTGGAGACAGGGGGCGGGCTATGGCTACACCTTC.

V usage is TRBV9 and J usage is TRBJ2-1; TRBD2 might be the D (5 bases). This CDR3 has 14 residues. Trimming removed 2 bases at V and 7 bases at J, with 13 bases between. Germline CDR1 reads SGDLS; CDR2 reads YYNGEE. This chain's CDR3 is CASSVFGERNEQFF. CDR3 DNA: TGTGCCAGCAGCGTTTTCGGGGAGCGGAATGAGCAGTTCTTC.

The V call is TRBV27, the J call TRBJ1-2; D remains unclear. Germline V gene data show CDR1 as MNHEY and CDR2 as SMNVEV (reference sequence). This CDR3 contains 13 residues. V lost 5 bases and J lost 6, with 13 bases in between. This CDR3 is CASSPLGMHGYTF. The CDR3 DNA follows: TGTGCCAGCAGTCCCCTCGGGATGCATGGCTACACCTTC.

This clone has more than one count but fewer than ten. V is TRBV5-5 and J is TRBJ2-2; no clear D. Deletions cut 3 bases from V and 5 bases from J, with 14 bases between. This CDR3 has 15 residues. Germline loops: CDR1 SGHKS, CDR2 YYEKEE (reference sequence). The CDR3 loop reads CASSWALGRTGELFF. The CDR3, as DNA: TGTGCCAGCAGCTGGGCCCTCGGAAGAACCGGGGAGCTGTTTTTT.

The DNA for the CDR3 is TGTGCCAGCAGCCAGGCGGCAGGGGGCGCGGGCGGGGAGCTGTTTTTT. Protein: CASSQAAGGAGGELFF. This chain connects TRBV3-1 (or the pseudogene TRBV3-2) to TRBJ2-2, with TRBD1 identical over 8 bases. The CDR3 runs 16 residues. After removal of 3 bases from V and 7 bases from J, the junction contained 10 bases not matched to a gene. Looked up from germline, CDR1 is LGHDT and CDR2 is YNNKEL (reference sequence).

This clone came up a few times. The V call is TRBV19, the J call TRBJ1-5; 8 bases align to TRBD1. The CDR3 consists of 16 residues. Germline V lookup: CDR1 LNHDA, CDR2 SQIVND (reference sequence). V was clipped by 4 bases and J by 0 bases; unmatched bases: 5. The CDR3 here is CASSTSGGHSNQPQHF. As DNA, the CDR3 is TGTGCCAGTAGTACCTCAGGGGGCCATAGCAATCAGCCCCAGCATTTT.

This sequence joins TRBV6-5 and TRBJ1-6, with 10 positions matching TRBD1. Trimming at V came to 5 bases and at J to 8 bases, leaving 3 bases not matched to a gene. The germline gives CDR1 MNHEY, CDR2 SVGAGI. This CDR3 comprises 14 residues. The CDR3 region is CASSRGQGDSPLHF. Written as DNA, the CDR3 is TGTGCCAGCAGTCGCGGACAGGGGGATTCACCCCTCCACTTT.

The V call is TRBV3-1 (or the pseudogene TRBV3-2), the J call TRBJ1-1, with TRBD1 matching 9 bases. V shed 3 bases, J shed 8 bases, and the junction held 4 bases outside the gene matches. The germline V gene has CDR1 LGHDT and CDR2 YNNKEL (reference sequence). CDR3 length: 13 amino acids. CDR3 sequence reads: CASSQIQGAEAFF. The CDR3 DNA reads TGTGCCAGCAGCCAGATACAGGGGGCAGAAGCTTTCTTT.

This sequence joins TRBV5-4 and TRBJ1-2; D might be TRBD1 (5 bases). The germline V gene has CDR1 SGHNT and CDR2 YYREEE (reference sequence). Between the trimmed V and J ends, which lost 4 bases and 6 bases, there was a span of 13 bases. This CDR3 comprises 13 residues. The CDR3 DNA reads TGTGCCAGCAGCGGCGGGGGTGGGGATGGCTACACCTTC. Translation: CASSGGGGDGYTF.

As for this clone: The identical CDR3 is also encoded by other nucleotide sequences in the sample. The J gene is TRBJ1-1, the V gene TRBV7-8; maybe TRBD1 (6 bases). The CDR3 consists of 14 residues. CDR1 is SGHVS, CDR2 FQNEAQ, per germline. V was trimmed by 5 bases and J by 2 bases, leaving 12 bases between them. CDR3 nucleotide sequence: TGTGCCAGCAGCATCACAGGGCCTAACACTGAAGCTTTCTTT. It codes for CASSITGPNTEAFF.

Of note for this clone: This same CDR3 is encoded by further DNA sequences in the sample. The chain couples TRBV2 to TRBJ1-5, with 7 bases fitting TRBD1. CDR1 is SNHLY, CDR2 FYNNEI, per germline. The CDR3 has 13 amino acids. The ends lost 9 bases at V and 2 bases at J; junction bases unmatched: 4. The CDR3 loop reads CASSGQGNQPQHF. CDR3 nucleotide sequence: TGTGCCAGTTCAGGACAGGGCAATCAGCCCCAGCATTTT.

The chain uses TRBV5-6 and TRBJ1-6, with D perhaps matching TRBD1 (5 bases). Germline CDR1 and CDR2: SGHDT and YYEEEE. The CDR3 is 17 amino acids. Deletions cut 6 bases from V and 0 bases from J, with 16 bases between. CDR3 residues: CASTTTAGFSYNSPLHF. In DNA, the CDR3 is TGTGCCAGCACCACGACGGCAGGGTTCTCCTATAATTCACCCCTCCACTTT.

The gene calls are TRBV3-1 (or the pseudogene TRBV3-2) and TRBJ1-1, with D perhaps TRBD1 (6 bases). The germline CDR1 and CDR2 sequences are LGHDT and YNNKEL (reference sequence). The CDR3 has 13 residues. Trimming removed 4 bases at V and 8 bases at J, with 14 bases between. The CDR3 nucleotides read TGTGCCAGCAGCCGGGGCCGGACAGCAGAAGCTTTCTTT. Protein product: CASSRGRTAEAFF.

The chain is built from TRBV3-1 (or the pseudogene TRBV3-2) and TRBJ1-5; weak D call: TRBD1 (5 bases). Trimming took 5 bases from V and 3 from J, leaving 11 bases between them. This CDR3 has 14 residues. Germline V gives CDR1 LGHDT, CDR2 YNNKEL (reference sequence). The CDR3 here is CASSYTGNNQPQHF. DNA for the CDR3: TGTGCCAGCAGCTATACAGGAAACAATCAGCCCCAGCATTTT.

The V and J genes are TRBV14 and TRBJ1-2, with TRBD1 matching over 8 bases. Trimming took 5 bases from V and 4 from J; bases not matched to a gene: 3. The germline V gene encodes CDR1 SGHDN and CDR2 FVKESK. The CDR3 consists of 13 residues. CDR3 protein: CASSVTGGYGYTF. DNA of the CDR3: TGTGCCAGCAGCGTAACAGGGGGCTATGGCTACACCTTC.

This chain uses TRBV9 with TRBJ2-5; a possible D gene is TRBD2 (5 bases). CDR3 length equals 14 residues. The V end was cut by 4 bases, the J end by 4 bases, with 14 bases between. Looked up from germline, CDR1 is SGDLS and CDR2 is YYNGEE. The DNA of the CDR3 is TGTGCCAGCAGCCCGCGGACCGAGGGAGAGACCCAGTACTTC. It is translated as CASSPRTEGETQYF.

The CDR3 region has the DNA TGTGCCAGCAGCCCCCCCTGGGAGACGGCTGAAGCTTTCTTT. Its protein product is CASSPPWETAEAFF. The chain combines TRBV3-1 (or the pseudogene TRBV3-2) with TRBJ1-1, with unresolved D. Trimming shortened V by 4 bases and J by 6 bases, and 15 bases separated the two germline ends. Looked up from germline, CDR1 is LGHDT and CDR2 is YNNKEL (reference sequence). The CDR3 loop spans 14 amino acids.

The chain carries TRBV5-4 and TRBJ1-1; perhaps TRBD1 as D (6 bases). The V and J ends lost 2 bases and 10 bases respectively, with 15 bases between them. Germline V CDR1 and CDR2: SGHNT, YYREEE (reference sequence). This CDR3 spans 13 amino acids. CDR3 sequence: CASSFSQGSGAFF. DNA for the CDR3: TGTGCCAGCAGCTTTTCTCAGGGGTCAGGAGCTTTCTTT.

The J gene is TRBJ2-4, the V gene TRBV2; D perhaps matches TRBD1 (6 bases). V lost 6 bases to trimming and J lost 6 bases, with 6 bases between them. Germline values: CDR1 SNHLY, CDR2 FYNNEI. The CDR3 has 11 residues. The CDR3, as DNA: TGTGCCAGCAGACAGGGAAACATTCAGTACTTC. Its translation: CASRQGNIQYF.

The chain joins TRBV5-4 to TRBJ2-7, with 9 bases identical to TRBD1. CDR3 length: 15 amino acids. V gave up 4 bases and J gave up 6 bases; unmatched junction bases: 11. The germline V gene has CDR1 SGHNT and CDR2 YYREEE (reference sequence). The CDR3 DNA follows: TGTGCCAGCAGCGCGGACGGGACAGGGTACGGCGAGCAGTACTTC. Its protein is CASSADGTGYGEQYF.

The genes are TRBV6-5 and TRBJ1-5; D is perhaps TRBD1 (6 bases). Germline V gene data show CDR1 as MNHEY and CDR2 as SVGAGI. Trimming cost V 5 bases and J 6 bases, with 17 bases left between them. The CDR3 loop spans 15 amino acids. CDR3 sequence (DNA): TGTGCCAGCAGTCCTGATGCGGGGGGCTCTCAGCCCCAGCATTTT. This sequence encodes CASSPDAGGSQPQHF.

V usage is TRBV24-1 and J usage is TRBJ1-2; TRBD1 aligns across 7 bases. Trimming took 2 bases from V and 3 from J; bases not matched to a gene: 2. The CDR3 has 14 amino acids. The germline V gene has CDR1 KGHDR and CDR2 SFDVKD. The CDR3, as DNA: TGTGCCACCAGTGATTCGGACAGGCACTATGGCTACACCTTC. It yields the protein CATSDSDRHYGYTF.